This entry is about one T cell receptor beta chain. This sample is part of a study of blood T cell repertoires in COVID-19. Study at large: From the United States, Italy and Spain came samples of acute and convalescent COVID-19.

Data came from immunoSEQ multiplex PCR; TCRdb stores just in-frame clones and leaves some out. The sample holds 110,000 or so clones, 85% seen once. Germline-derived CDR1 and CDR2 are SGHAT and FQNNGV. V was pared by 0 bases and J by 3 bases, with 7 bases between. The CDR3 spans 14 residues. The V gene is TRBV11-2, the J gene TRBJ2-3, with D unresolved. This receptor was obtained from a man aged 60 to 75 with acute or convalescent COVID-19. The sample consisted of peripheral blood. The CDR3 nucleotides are TGTGCCAGCAGCTTAGACGCGCGGACAGATACGCAGTATTTT. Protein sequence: CASSLDARTDTQYF. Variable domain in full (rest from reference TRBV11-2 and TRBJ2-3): EAGVAQSPRYKIIEKRQSVAFWCNPISGHATLYWYQQILGQGPKLLIQFQNNGVVDDSQLPKDRFSAERLKGVDSTLKIQPAKLEDSAVYLCASSLDARTDTQYFGPGTRLTVL.